This T cell receptor (beta chain) was captured by sequencing in a study of long-term antiretroviral therapy in people with HIV. The run of the v3.0 immunoSEQ assay was at survey level. Sequencing was designed to cover roughly 40,000-50,000 T-cell genomes in each sample. The method was immunoSEQ multiplex PCR; TCRdb's version includes in-frame clones alone and lacks a portion of them. The data show nearly 20,000 clones, 75% to 90% seen once. One or more pre-ART and two or more post-ART PBMC samples were available from each donor. This clone was picked up a small number of times. What it recognizes is unknown. Study-level results: Clones with expansion before ART led the repertoire at all time points.

Germline-derived CDR1 and CDR2 are MNHEY and SVGAGI. The CDR3 spans 15 residues. After removal of 6 bases from V and 2 bases from J, the junction contained 6 bases not matched to a gene. Specimen: unsorted PBMCs, collected 0.2 years after starting antiretroviral therapy. The rearrangement links TRBV6-5 to TRBJ2-1; 8 nucleotides agree with TRBD2. The source is a woman between 40 and 50 years old with HIV. CDR3 DNA sequence: TGTGCCAGCAGCCGACTAGCGTCAACCTACAATGAGCAGTTCTTC. It translates to CASSRLASTYNEQFF.